These 6 T cell receptor beta chains were all obtained from the same sample, sequenced in a study of blood T cell repertoires in COVID-19. Sequenced by immunoSEQ multiplex PCR; TCRdb stores in-frame clones only, minus some. The profile covers approximately 350,000 clones, with around 83% appearing a single time and about 4.8% taken by the ten largest. The sequencing sample was made of PBMCs or T cells enriched from blood (not recorded which). These receptors were obtained from a woman in her forties or fifties who had recovered from COVID-19.

The rearrangement uses TRBV25-1 and TRBJ2-6; D perhaps matches TRBD1 (5 bases). CDR3 length: 15 residues. V lost 5 bases and J lost 2, with 10 bases in between. Germline CDR1 is MGHDK and CDR2 is SYGVNS. The CDR3 DNA is TGTGCCAGCAGTCCACCAGGGACTGGGGCCAACGTCCTGACTTTC. Translating gives CASSPPGTGANVLTF.

The rearrangement uses TRBV12-3 or TRBV12-4 and TRBJ2-3; the D is unclear. V lost 6 bases to trimming and J lost 4 bases, with 11 bases between them. The CDR3 extends over 13 amino acids. CDR3 nucleotides: TGTGCCAGCAGACCCACCGGTCCAGATACGCAGTATTTT. Translated: CASRPTGPDTQYF.

The V and J genes are TRBV5-1 and TRBJ1-2; 10 bases are shared with TRBD1. The CDR3 sequence is 16 residues long. V dropped 0 bases and J dropped 5; count of bases not matched to a gene: 7. Germline CDR1 and CDR2: SGHRS and YFSETQ. Here the CDR3 DNA reads TGCGCCAGCAGCTTGGCTGGTAGGACAGGGGGATATGGCTACACCTTC. It is translated as CASSLAGRTGGYGYTF.

As regards this clone: The same CDR3 also results from other DNA sequences found in this sample. This rearrangement joins TRBV30 to TRBJ2-1, with D unclear. The V end was cut by 2 bases, the J end by 4 bases, with 12 bases between. In germline, CDR1 is GTSNPN, CDR2 SVGIG (reference sequence). CDR3 length: 14 amino acids. For the CDR3, the DNA is TGTGCCTGGAGTCGAACCTCGGGTTACAATGAGCAGTTCTTC. It yields the protein CAWSRTSGYNEQFF.

The gene calls are TRBV4-1 and TRBJ1-1; no clear D gene. The germline V gene has CDR1 MGHRA and CDR2 YSYEKL. V dropped 0 bases and J dropped 10 bases, with 12 bases sitting between them. CDR3 length: 13 residues. CDR3 sequence: CASSQDRVAGAFF. DNA for the CDR3: TGCGCCAGCAGCCAAGATCGGGTGGCCGGAGCTTTCTTT.

The CDR3 DNA follows: TGTGCCAGCAGCTTAGGGGGGGTAAACACCATATATTTT. Protein product: CASSLGGVNTIYF. This chain uses TRBV7-2 with TRBJ1-3; D perhaps matches TRBD1 (5 bases). CDR3 size: 13 residues. Germline CDR1 is SGHTA and CDR2 is FQGNSA. Trimming took off 1 base at V and 6 bases at J, with 7 bases between the two ends.